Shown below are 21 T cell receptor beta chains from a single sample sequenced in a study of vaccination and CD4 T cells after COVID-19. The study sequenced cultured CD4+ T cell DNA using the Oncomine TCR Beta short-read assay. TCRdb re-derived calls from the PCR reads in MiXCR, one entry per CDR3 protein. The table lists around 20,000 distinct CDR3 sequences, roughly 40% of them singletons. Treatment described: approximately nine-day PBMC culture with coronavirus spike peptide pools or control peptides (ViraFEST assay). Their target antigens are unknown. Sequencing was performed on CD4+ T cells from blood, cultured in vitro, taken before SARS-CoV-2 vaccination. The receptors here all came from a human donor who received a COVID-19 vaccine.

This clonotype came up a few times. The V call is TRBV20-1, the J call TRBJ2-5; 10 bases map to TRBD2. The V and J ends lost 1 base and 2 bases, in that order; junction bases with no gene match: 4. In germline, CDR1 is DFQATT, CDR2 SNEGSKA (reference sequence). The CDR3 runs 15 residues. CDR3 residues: CSARVRTSGQETQYF. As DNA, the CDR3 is TGCAGTGCTAGAGTCAGGACTAGCGGACAAGAGACCCAGTACTTC.

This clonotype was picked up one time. This CDR3 reads CAISGQGENTEAFF. DNA for the CDR3: TGTGCCATCAGTGGACAGGGCGAGAACACTGAAGCTTTCTTT. The V and J genes are TRBV10-3 and TRBJ1-1; 7 bases match TRBD1. Unmatched junction bases numbered 3, after V lost 4 bases and J lost 1 base. There are 14 residues in the CDR3. CDR1 is ENHRY and CDR2 is SYGVKD in the germline V gene.

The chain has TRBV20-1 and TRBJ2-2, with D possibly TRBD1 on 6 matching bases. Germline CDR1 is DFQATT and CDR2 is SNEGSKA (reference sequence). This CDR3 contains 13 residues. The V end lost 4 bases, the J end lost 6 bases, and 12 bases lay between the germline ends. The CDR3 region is CSANRDFAGELFF. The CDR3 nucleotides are TGCAGTGCTAACAGGGATTTCGCCGGGGAGCTGTTTTTT.

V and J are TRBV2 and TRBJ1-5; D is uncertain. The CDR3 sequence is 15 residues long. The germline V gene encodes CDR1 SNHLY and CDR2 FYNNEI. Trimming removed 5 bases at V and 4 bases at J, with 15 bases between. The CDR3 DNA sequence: TGTGCCAGCAGTTCCGGACTCTCGATGAATCAGCCCCAGCATTTT. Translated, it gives CASSSGLSMNQPQHF.

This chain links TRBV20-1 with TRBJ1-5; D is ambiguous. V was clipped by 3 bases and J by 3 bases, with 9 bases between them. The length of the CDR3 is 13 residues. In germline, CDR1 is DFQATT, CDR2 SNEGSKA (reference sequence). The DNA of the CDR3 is TGCAGTGCTAGTCAGCCTTACAATCAGCCCCAGCATTTT. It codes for CSASQPYNQPQHF.

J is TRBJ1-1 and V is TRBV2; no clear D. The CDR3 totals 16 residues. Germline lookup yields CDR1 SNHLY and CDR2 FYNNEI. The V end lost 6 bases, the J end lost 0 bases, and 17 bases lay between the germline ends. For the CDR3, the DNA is TGTGCCAGCAGCACCCCGGTGGAAGGGATGAACACTGAAGCTTTCTTT. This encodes CASSTPVEGMNTEAFF. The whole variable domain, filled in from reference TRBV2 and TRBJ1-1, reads EPEVTQTPSHQVTQMGQEVILRCVPISNHLYFYWYRQILGQKVEFLVSFYNNEISEKSEIFDDQFSVERPDGSNFTLKIRSTKLEDSAMYFCASSTPVEGMNTEAFFGQGTRLTVV.

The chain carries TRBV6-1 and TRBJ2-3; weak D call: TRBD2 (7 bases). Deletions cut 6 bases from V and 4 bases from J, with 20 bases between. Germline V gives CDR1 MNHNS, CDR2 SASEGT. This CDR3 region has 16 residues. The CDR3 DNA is TGTGCCAGCAGATTGATAGGGGGTGGGGGGGCAGATACGCAGTATTTT. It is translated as CASRLIGGGGADTQYF.

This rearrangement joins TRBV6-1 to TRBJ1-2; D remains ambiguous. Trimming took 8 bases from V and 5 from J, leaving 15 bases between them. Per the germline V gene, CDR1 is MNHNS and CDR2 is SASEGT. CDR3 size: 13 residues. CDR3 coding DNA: TGTGCCAGCTTTGAGGGCGCCTGGTATGGCTACACCTTC. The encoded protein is CASFEGAWYGYTF.

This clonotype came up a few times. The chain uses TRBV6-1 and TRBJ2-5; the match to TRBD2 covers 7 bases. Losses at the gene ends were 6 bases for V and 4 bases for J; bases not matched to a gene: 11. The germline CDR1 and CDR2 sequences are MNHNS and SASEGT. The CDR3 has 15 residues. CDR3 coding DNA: TGTGCCAGCAGGGACCCATTAGGGACTACAGAGACCCAGTACTTC. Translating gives CASRDPLGTTETQYF.

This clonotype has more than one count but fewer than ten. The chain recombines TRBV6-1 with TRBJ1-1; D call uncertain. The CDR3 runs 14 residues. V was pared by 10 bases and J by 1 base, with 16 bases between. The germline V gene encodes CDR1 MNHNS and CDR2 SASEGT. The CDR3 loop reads CATAGRRANTEAFF. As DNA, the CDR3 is TGTGCCACCGCCGGACGGCGAGCGAACACTGAAGCTTTCTTT.

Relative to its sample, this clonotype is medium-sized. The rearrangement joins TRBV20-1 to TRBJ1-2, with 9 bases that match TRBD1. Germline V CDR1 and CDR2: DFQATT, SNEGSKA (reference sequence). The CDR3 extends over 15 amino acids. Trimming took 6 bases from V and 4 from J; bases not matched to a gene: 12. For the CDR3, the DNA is TGCAGTGCGAGACAGGGGGGGAGTGATAGCTATGGCTACACCTTC. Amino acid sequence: CSARQGGSDSYGYTF.

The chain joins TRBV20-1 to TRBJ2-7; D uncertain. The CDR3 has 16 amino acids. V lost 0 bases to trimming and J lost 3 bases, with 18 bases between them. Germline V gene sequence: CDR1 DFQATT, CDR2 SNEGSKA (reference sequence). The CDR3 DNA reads TGCAGTGCTAGAGATGTAGCCCGGAATCCCCACTACGAGCAGTACTTC. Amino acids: CSARDVARNPHYEQYF.

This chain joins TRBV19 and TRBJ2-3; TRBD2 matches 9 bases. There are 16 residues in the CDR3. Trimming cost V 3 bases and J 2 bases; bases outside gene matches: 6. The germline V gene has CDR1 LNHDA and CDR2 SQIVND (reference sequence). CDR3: CASSMDSGGSTDTQYF. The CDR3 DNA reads TGTGCCAGTAGTATGGACAGCGGGGGGTCCACAGATACGCAGTATTTT.

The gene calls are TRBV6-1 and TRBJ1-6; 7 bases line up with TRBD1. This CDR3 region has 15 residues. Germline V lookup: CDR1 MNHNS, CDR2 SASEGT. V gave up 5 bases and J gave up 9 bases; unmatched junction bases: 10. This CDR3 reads CASSLSRGQSSPLHF. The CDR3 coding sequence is TGTGCCAGCAGTCTCTCCAGGGGACAGAGTTCACCCCTCCACTTT.

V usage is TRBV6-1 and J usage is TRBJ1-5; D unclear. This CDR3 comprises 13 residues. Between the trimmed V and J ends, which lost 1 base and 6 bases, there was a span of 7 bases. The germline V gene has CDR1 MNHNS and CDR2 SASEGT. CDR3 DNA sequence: TGTGCCAGCAGTGAAGGCGGCGTTCAGCCCCAGCATTTT. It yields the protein CASSEGGVQPQHF.

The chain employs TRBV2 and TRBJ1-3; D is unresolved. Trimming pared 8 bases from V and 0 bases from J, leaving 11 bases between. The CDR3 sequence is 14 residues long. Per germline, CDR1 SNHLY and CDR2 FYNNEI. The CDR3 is CASHVQSSGNTIYF. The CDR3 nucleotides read TGTGCCAGCCATGTCCAGAGCTCTGGAAACACCATATATTTT.

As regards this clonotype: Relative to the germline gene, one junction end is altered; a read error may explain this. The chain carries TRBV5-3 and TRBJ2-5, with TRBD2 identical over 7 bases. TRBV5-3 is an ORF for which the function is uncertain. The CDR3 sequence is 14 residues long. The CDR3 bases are TGTGCCAGCAGCTTAAGATCCAGTAGCGGGCCTCCGTACTTC. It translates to CASSLRSSSGPPYF.

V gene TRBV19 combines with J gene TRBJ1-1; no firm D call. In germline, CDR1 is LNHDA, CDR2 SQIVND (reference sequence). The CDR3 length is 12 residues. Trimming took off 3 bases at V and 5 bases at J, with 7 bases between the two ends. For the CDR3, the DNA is TGTGCCAGTAGTATCTGGGGAACTGAAGCTTTCTTT. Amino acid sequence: CASSIWGTEAFF.

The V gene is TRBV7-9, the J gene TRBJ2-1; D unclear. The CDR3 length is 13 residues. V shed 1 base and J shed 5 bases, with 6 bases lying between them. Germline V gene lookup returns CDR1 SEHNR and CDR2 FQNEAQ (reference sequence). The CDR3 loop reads CASSLDRHNEQFF. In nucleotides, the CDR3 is TGTGCCAGCAGCTTAGACCGCCACAATGAGCAGTTCTTC.

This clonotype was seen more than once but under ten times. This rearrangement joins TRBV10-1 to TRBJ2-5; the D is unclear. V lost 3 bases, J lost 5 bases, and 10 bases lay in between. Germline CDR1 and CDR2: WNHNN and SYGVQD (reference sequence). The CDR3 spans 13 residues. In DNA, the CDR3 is TGCGCCAGCAGTGATGGTGGCACGGAGACCCAGTACTTC. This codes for CASSDGGTETQYF.

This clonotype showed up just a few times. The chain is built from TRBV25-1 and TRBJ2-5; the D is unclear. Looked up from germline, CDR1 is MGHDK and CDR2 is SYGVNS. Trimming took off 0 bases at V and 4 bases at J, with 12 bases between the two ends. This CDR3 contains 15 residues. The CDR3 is CASSEYIGRLETQYF. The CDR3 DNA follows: TGTGCCAGCAGTGAATATATTGGGCGGCTAGAGACCCAGTACTTC.